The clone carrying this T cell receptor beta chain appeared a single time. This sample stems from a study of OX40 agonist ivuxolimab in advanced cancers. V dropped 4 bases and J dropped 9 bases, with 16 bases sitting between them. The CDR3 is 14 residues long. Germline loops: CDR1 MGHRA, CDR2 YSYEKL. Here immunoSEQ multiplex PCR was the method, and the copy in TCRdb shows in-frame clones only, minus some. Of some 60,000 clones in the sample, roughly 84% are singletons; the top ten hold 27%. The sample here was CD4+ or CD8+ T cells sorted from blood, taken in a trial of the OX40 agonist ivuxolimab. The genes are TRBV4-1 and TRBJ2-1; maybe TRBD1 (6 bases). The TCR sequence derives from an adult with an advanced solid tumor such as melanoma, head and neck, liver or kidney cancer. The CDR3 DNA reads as TGCGCCAGCAGCCGAGAGACAGGAGGTGGTGAGCAGTTCTTC. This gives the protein CASSRETGGGEQFF.